The 4 T cell receptor beta chains in this list originate from one sample, sequenced in a study of cytomegalovirus exposure and HLA in healthy donors. Primers for the PCR totalled 60 Vbeta and 13 Jbeta. Using immunoSEQ multiplex PCR, the repertoire was profiled, and TCRdb retains in-frame clones only, with some absent. Among some 210,000 clones listed, about four fifths were seen once. Sequenced input: PBMCs. These TCRs come from a woman aged 50 to 60 in good health and CMV-seropositive.

The J gene is TRBJ2-3, the V gene TRBV11-3; 9 bases are shared with TRBD1. This CDR3 is built from 15 residues. The germline gives CDR1 SGHNT, CDR2 YENEEA. The J segment lost 9 bases and the V segment lost 1 base, leaving 8 bases of the junction unmatched. The CDR3 DNA is TGTGCCAGCAGCTTAGCAGGGACAGGGCCCTTGACGCAGTATTTT. Amino acid sequence: CASSLAGTGPLTQYF.

The rearrangement uses TRBV11-2 and TRBJ2-1, with a tentative D call TRBD2 (6 bases). The CDR3 sequence is 13 residues long. The germline V gene encodes CDR1 SGHAT and CDR2 FQNNGV. V lost 4 bases and J 5 bases, leaving 9 bases between the germline ends. The CDR3 region has the DNA TGTGCCAGCAGCTCGGGACTGGACAATGAGCAGTTCTTC. Its protein product is CASSSGLDNEQFF.

This sequence joins TRBV19 and TRBJ1-2; unclear D gene. There are 13 residues in the CDR3. Germline V gene sequence: CDR1 LNHDA, CDR2 SQIVND (reference sequence). Trimming took off 4 bases at V and 2 bases at J, with 8 bases between the two ends. Here the CDR3 reads CASSNGRNYGYTF. CDR3 nucleotides: TGTGCCAGTAGTAATGGCAGGAACTATGGCTACACCTTC.

This chain connects TRBV7-2 to TRBJ2-7; possibly TRBD1 for D (6 bases). V shed 0 bases and J shed 0 bases, with 12 bases lying between them. This CDR3 spans 16 amino acids. Germline lookup yields CDR1 SGHTA and CDR2 FQGNSA. The CDR3 nucleotides are TGTGCCAGCAGCTTAGCCCAGGGGACGAGCTCCTACGAGCAGTACTTC. This gives the protein CASSLAQGTSSYEQYF.